Listed below are T cell receptor beta chains from one sample, sequenced in a study of tumor-infiltrating lymphocytes in oesophageal squamous cell carcinoma. TCRdb processed the PCR reads anew with MiXCR; each CDR3 protein has one entry. The sample consists of fewer than 20,000 distinct CDR3 sequences, roughly 42% of them appearing once. The specimen was esophageal tumor tissue. The source is a male donor with esophageal squamous cell carcinoma. The CDR3 runs from the conserved cysteine through the conserved F or W. A D gene is named only where the DNA matches it firmly. The size entry is marked missing in some rows and otherwise reads once, few, many or a size class.

CDR3aa: CASTYTGEVAKNIQYF
CDR3nt: TGTGCCAGCACCTACACAGGGGAGGTGGCCAAAAACATTCAGTACTTC
j_gene: TRBJ2-4
d_gene: -
v_gene: TRBV6-5
abundance: -

CDR3aa: CASSLESGRYHEQFF
CDR3nt: TGTGCCAGCAGTTTAGAAAGCGGACGTTACCATGAGCAGTTCTTC
j_gene: TRBJ2-1
d_gene: -
v_gene: TRBV12-3/TRBV12-4
abundance: -

CDR3aa: CASSLAGVSGANVLTF
CDR3nt: TGTGCCAGCAGCTTAGCAGGGGTCTCTGGGGCCAACGTCCTGACTTTC
j_gene: TRBJ2-6
d_gene: -
v_gene: TRBV7-9
abundance: medium-sized

CDR3aa: CASGFGTEYYNEQFF
CDR3nt: TGTGCTAGTGGTTTCGGGACAGAGTACTACAATGAGCAGTTCTTC
j_gene: TRBJ2-1
d_gene: TRBD1
v_gene: TRBV12-5
abundance: -

CDR3aa: CSVPLQGGETQYF
CDR3nt: TGCAGTGTTCCACTACAGGGTGGGGAGACCCAGTACTTC
j_gene: TRBJ2-5
d_gene: -
v_gene: TRBV20-1
abundance: -

CDR3aa: CASNRGDQPQHF
CDR3nt: TGTGCCAGCAATCGGGGGGATCAGCCCCAGCATTTT
j_gene: TRBJ1-5
d_gene: -
v_gene: TRBV6-1
abundance: many

CDR3aa: CATSRDASRTFYYEQYF
CDR3nt: TGTGCCACCAGCAGAGATGCTTCCCGGACTTTCTACTACGAGCAGTACTTC
j_gene: TRBJ2-7
d_gene: -
v_gene: TRBV15
abundance: -

CDR3aa: CASSAPGLADYEQYF
CDR3nt: TGTGCCAGCAGCGCCCCGGGACTAGCCGACTACGAGCAGTACTTC
j_gene: TRBJ2-7
d_gene: TRBD2
v_gene: TRBV7-8
abundance: medium-sized

CDR3aa: CASSLASGAYNEQFF
CDR3nt: TGTGCCAGCAGCTTAGCTAGCGGCGCCTACAATGAGCAGTTCTTC
j_gene: TRBJ2-1
d_gene: -
v_gene: TRBV7-2
abundance: -

CDR3aa: CASNPEGRTDTQYF
CDR3nt: TGTGCCAGCAACCCGGAGGGCCGCACAGATACGCAGTATTTT
j_gene: TRBJ2-3
d_gene: -
v_gene: TRBV7-2
abundance: -

CDR3aa: CATSGRDYGYTF
CDR3nt: TGTGCCACCAGTGGCAGAGACTATGGCTACACCTTC
j_gene: TRBJ1-2
d_gene: -
v_gene: TRBV24-1
abundance: -

CDR3aa: CATRDSLQETQYF
CDR3nt: TGTGCCACACGGGACAGTCTACAAGAGACCCAGTACTTC
j_gene: TRBJ2-5
d_gene: TRBD1
v_gene: TRBV7-9
abundance: many

CDR3aa: CATRNIGPSYEQYF
CDR3nt: TGTGCCACCAGGAATATAGGGCCCTCCTACGAGCAGTACTTC
j_gene: TRBJ2-7
d_gene: -
v_gene: TRBV19
abundance: few

CDR3aa: CASSSDVAGKNIQYF
CDR3nt: TGTGCCAGCAGCAGTGACGTGGCGGGGAAAAACATTCAGTACTTC
j_gene: TRBJ2-4
d_gene: -
v_gene: TRBV2
abundance: -

CDR3aa: CATRLASNTDTQYF
CDR3nt: TGTGCCACCAGACTAGCATCTAACACAGATACGCAGTATTTT
j_gene: TRBJ2-3
d_gene: TRBD2
v_gene: TRBV7-2
abundance: -

CDR3aa: CASSQSPGQRTTDTQYF
CDR3nt: TGTGCCAGCAGCCAAAGTCCGGGACAGCGGACCACAGATACGCAGTATTTT
j_gene: TRBJ2-3
d_gene: TRBD1
v_gene: TRBV7-8
abundance: -

CDR3aa: CATSDSAPEYNEQFF
CDR3nt: TGTGCCACCAGTGATTCAGCACCGGAATACAATGAGCAGTTCTTC
j_gene: TRBJ2-1
d_gene: -
v_gene: TRBV24-1
abundance: -

CDR3aa: CASSLLGGYGYTF
CDR3nt: TGTGCCAGCAGTTTATTGGGGGGCTATGGCTACACCTTC
j_gene: TRBJ1-2
d_gene: -
v_gene: TRBV28
abundance: -

CDR3aa: CASSLRRTGGLNEQFF
CDR3nt: TGTGCCAGCAGTTTACGGAGGACAGGGGGCCTCAATGAGCAGTTCTTC
j_gene: TRBJ2-1
d_gene: TRBD1
v_gene: TRBV12-3/TRBV12-4
abundance: few

CDR3aa: CASSPGGAQETQYF
CDR3nt: TGTGCCAGCAGTCCCGGGGGGGCCCAAGAGACCCAGTACTTC
j_gene: TRBJ2-5
d_gene: TRBD2
v_gene: TRBV12-3/TRBV12-4
abundance: -

CDR3aa: CAISFSGNYEQYF
CDR3nt: TGTGCCATCAGTTTTTCAGGAAACTACGAGCAGTACTTC
j_gene: TRBJ2-7
d_gene: -
v_gene: TRBV10-3
abundance: many

CDR3aa: CASSLKLLGQGVLRAVLRF
CDR3nt: -
j_gene: TRBJ2-6
d_gene: -
v_gene: TRBV5-3
abundance: once

CDR3aa: CASSGGLDTEAFF
CDR3nt: TGTGCCAGCAGCGGGGGGTTGGACACTGAAGCTTTCTTT
j_gene: TRBJ1-1
d_gene: -
v_gene: TRBV7-8
abundance: -

CDR3aa: CASSLVAYNEQFF
CDR3nt: TGTGCCAGCAGCTTAGTGGCATACAATGAGCAGTTCTTC
j_gene: TRBJ2-1
d_gene: -
v_gene: TRBV7-2
abundance: -

CDR3aa: CAISDGAGGPYEQYF
CDR3nt: TGTGCCATCAGTGACGGGGCGGGAGGGCCCTACGAGCAGTACTTC
j_gene: TRBJ2-7
d_gene: TRBD2
v_gene: TRBV10-3
abundance: many

CDR3aa: CASSLVAGSFDEQFF
CDR3nt: TGCGCCAGCAGCTTGGTTGCGGGAAGCTTCGATGAGCAGTTCTTC
j_gene: TRBJ2-1
d_gene: -
v_gene: TRBV5-1
abundance: many

CDR3aa: CASSLSRGAPAEQFF
CDR3nt: TGTGCCAGCAGCTTATCCCGGGGGGCACCAGCTGAGCAGTTCTTC
j_gene: TRBJ2-1
d_gene: -
v_gene: TRBV7-8
abundance: -

CDR3aa: CASNSGGMDEQFF
CDR3nt: TGTGCCAGCAACTCGGGGGGAATGGATGAGCAGTTCTTC
j_gene: TRBJ2-1
d_gene: TRBD2
v_gene: TRBV11-3
abundance: -

CDR3aa: CASSSPGGWETQYF
CDR3nt: TGTGCCAGCAGCTCCCCTGGGGGCTGGGAGACCCAGTACTTC
j_gene: TRBJ2-5
d_gene: -
v_gene: TRBV7-9
abundance: -

CDR3aa: CASSLLPPGLAGGRGYNEQYF
CDR3nt: TGTGCCAGCAGCTTACTACCCCCGGGACTAGCGGGGGGGAGGGGATACAATGAGCAGTACTTC
j_gene: TRBJ2-5
d_gene: TRBD2
v_gene: TRBV7-3
abundance: -

CDR3aa: CASSPTGGRGKETQYF
CDR3nt: TGTGCCAGCAGCCCCACCGGGGGACGAGGCAAAGAGACCCAGTACTTC
j_gene: TRBJ2-5
d_gene: -
v_gene: TRBV7-6
abundance: -

CDR3aa: CASSLEGRGTDTQYF
CDR3nt: TGTGCCAGCAGTTTAGAGGGGAGGGGCACAGATACGCAGTATTTT
j_gene: TRBJ2-3
d_gene: TRBD2
v_gene: TRBV12-3/TRBV12-4
abundance: -

CDR3aa: CASSLKAGSQTQYF
CDR3nt: TGTGCCAGCAGCTTAAAAGCCGGGAGTCAGACCCAGTACTTC
j_gene: TRBJ2-5
d_gene: -
v_gene: TRBV7-2
abundance: few

CDR3aa: CASSQDYSEQYF
CDR3nt: TGTGCCAGCAGCCAAGACTATTCGGAGCAGTACTTC
j_gene: TRBJ2-7
d_gene: -
v_gene: TRBV3-1
abundance: -

CDR3aa: CASRRYNEQFF
CDR3nt: TGTGCCAGCCGACGTTACAATGAGCAGTTCTTC
j_gene: TRBJ2-1
d_gene: -
v_gene: TRBV6-6
abundance: -

CDR3aa: CASTLPPRLAGGLDTQYF
CDR3nt: TGTGCCAGCACCCTCCCCCCCCGCCTAGCGGGAGGGCTTGATACGCAGTATTTT
j_gene: TRBJ2-3
d_gene: TRBD2
v_gene: TRBV7-6
abundance: few

CDR3aa: CASSISRTGELFF
CDR3nt: TGTGCCAGCAGCATCTCCAGGACCGGGGAGCTGTTTTTT
j_gene: TRBJ2-2
d_gene: -
v_gene: TRBV7-6
abundance: -

CDR3aa: CASSITGDTEAFF
CDR3nt: TGTGCCAGTAGTATAACTGGGGACACTGAAGCTTTCTTT
j_gene: TRBJ1-1
d_gene: -
v_gene: TRBV19
abundance: many

CDR3aa: CSARASSGANEQFF
CDR3nt: TGCAGTGCTAGAGCGTCTAGCGGGGCCAATGAGCAGTTCTTC
j_gene: TRBJ2-1
d_gene: TRBD2
v_gene: TRBV20-1
abundance: once

CDR3aa: CASTTSGSSHEQYF
CDR3nt: TGTGCCAGCACTACTAGCGGGAGTTCTCACGAGCAGTACTTC
j_gene: TRBJ2-7
d_gene: TRBD2
v_gene: TRBV25-1
abundance: many

CDR3aa: CASSLSPSATLHF
CDR3nt: TGTGCCAGCAGTTTATCCCCGTCCGCAACCCTCCACTTC
j_gene: TRBJ2-5
d_gene: -
v_gene: TRBV12-3/TRBV12-4
abundance: few

CDR3aa: CASSRLAGATNTGELFF
CDR3nt: TGTGCCAGCAGCCGACTAGCGGGGGCGACAAACACCGGGGAGCTGTTTTTT
j_gene: TRBJ2-2
d_gene: TRBD2
v_gene: TRBV7-8
abundance: few

CDR3aa: CASSLTGQGYGYTF
CDR3nt: TGTGCCAGCAGTTTAACGGGACAGGGGTATGGCTACACCTTC
j_gene: TRBJ1-2
d_gene: TRBD1
v_gene: TRBV27
abundance: -

CDR3aa: CASTLGGGSDTQYF
CDR3nt: TGTGCCAGCACCCTAGGGGGGGGCTCAGATACGCAGTACTTC
j_gene: TRBJ2-4
d_gene: -
v_gene: TRBV7-3
abundance: -

CDR3aa: CASSIRGSYNEQFF
CDR3nt: TGTGCCAGCTCCATCAGGGGCTCCTACAATGAGCAGTTCTTC
j_gene: TRBJ2-1
d_gene: -
v_gene: TRBV7-3
abundance: -

CDR3aa: CASSTGEASKETQFF
CDR3nt: TGTGCCAGTAGTACCGGGGAGGCGAGCAAAGAGACCCAGTTCTTC
j_gene: TRBJ2-1
d_gene: -
v_gene: TRBV19
abundance: -

CDR3aa: CASSWGPTSGANVLTF
CDR3nt: TGTGCCAGCAGCTGGGGGCCAACCTCTGGGGCCAACGTCCTGACTTTC
j_gene: TRBJ2-6
d_gene: -
v_gene: TRBV7-2
abundance: few

CDR3aa: CASSDSGFGYTF
CDR3nt: TGTGCCAGCAGTGATTCCGGGTTTGGCTACACCTTC
j_gene: TRBJ1-2
d_gene: -
v_gene: TRBV6-6
abundance: -

CDR3aa: CASSPQGTTNEKLFF
CDR3nt: TGTGCCAGCTCACCACAGGGTACAACTAATGAAAAACTGTTTTTT
j_gene: TRBJ1-4
d_gene: -
v_gene: TRBV18
abundance: many

CDR3aa: CASSSGTGGRAETQYF
CDR3nt: TGTGCCAGTAGCAGCGGGACAGGGGGCAGGGCAGAGACCCAGTACTTC
j_gene: TRBJ2-5
d_gene: TRBD1
v_gene: TRBV19
abundance: once